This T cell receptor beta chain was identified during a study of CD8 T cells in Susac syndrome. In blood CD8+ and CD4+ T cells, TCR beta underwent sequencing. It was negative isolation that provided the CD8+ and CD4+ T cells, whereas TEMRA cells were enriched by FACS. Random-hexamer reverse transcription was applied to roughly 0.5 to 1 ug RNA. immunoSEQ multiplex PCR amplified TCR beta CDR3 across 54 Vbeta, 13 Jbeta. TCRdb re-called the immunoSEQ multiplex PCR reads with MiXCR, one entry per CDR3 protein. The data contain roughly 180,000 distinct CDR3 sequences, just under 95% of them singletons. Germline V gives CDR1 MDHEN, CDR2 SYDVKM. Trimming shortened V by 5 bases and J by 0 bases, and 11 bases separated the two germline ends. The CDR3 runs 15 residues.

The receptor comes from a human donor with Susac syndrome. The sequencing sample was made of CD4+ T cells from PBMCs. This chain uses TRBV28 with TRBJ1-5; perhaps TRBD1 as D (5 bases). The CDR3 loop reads CASSIGGNSNQPQHF. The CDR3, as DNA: TGTGCCAGCAGTATTGGGGGAAATAGCAATCAGCCCCAGCATTTT.